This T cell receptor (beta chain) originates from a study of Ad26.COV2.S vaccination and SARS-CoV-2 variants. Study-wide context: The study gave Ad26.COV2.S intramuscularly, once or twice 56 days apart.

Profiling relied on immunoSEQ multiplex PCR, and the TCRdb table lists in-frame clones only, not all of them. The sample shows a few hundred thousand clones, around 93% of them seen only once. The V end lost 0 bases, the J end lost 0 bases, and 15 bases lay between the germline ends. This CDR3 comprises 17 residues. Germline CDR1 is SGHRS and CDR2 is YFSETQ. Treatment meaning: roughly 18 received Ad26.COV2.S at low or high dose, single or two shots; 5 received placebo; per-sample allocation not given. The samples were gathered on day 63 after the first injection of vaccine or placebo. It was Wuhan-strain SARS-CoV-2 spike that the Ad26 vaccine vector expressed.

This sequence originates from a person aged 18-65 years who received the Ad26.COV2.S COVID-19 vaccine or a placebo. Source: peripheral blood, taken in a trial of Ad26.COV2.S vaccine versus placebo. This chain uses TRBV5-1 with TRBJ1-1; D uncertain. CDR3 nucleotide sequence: TGCGCCAGCAGCTTGGGGCCCGGATGGGGATTGAACACTGAAGCTTTCTTT. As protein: CASSLGPGWGLNTEAFF.